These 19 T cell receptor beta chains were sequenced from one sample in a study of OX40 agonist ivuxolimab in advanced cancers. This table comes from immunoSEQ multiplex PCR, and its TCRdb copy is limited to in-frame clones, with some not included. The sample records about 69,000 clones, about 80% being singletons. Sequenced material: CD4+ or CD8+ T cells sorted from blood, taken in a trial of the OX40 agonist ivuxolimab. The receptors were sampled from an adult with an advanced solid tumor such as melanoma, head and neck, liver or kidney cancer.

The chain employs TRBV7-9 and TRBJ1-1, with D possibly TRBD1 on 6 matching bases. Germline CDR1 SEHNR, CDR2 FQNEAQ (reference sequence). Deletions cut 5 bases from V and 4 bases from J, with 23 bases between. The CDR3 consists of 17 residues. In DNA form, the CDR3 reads TGTGCCAGCAGCGGCCACGGGGGGCGAAAGGCGAGCACTGAAGCTTTCTTT. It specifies CASSGHGGRKASTEAFF.

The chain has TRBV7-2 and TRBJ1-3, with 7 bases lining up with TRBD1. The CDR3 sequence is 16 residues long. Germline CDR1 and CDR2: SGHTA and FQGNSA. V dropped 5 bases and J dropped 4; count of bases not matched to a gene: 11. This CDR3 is CASSLRGQRAGNTIYF. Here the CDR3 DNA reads TGTGCCAGCAGCCTTAGGGGACAGCGGGCCGGAAACACCATATATTTT.

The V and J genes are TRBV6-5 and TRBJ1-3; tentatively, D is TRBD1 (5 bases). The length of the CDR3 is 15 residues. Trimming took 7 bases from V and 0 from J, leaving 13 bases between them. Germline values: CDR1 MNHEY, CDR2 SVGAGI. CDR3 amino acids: CASKEGVGSGNTIYF. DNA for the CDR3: TGTGCCAGCAAGGAAGGGGTGGGCTCTGGAAACACCATATATTTT.

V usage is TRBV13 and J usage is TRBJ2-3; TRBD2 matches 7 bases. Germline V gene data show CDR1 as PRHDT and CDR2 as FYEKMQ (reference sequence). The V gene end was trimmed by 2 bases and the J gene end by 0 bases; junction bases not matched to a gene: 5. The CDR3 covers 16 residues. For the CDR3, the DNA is TGTGCCAGCAGCTTACGGGTGGGGGGGAGCACAGATACGCAGTATTTT. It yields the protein CASSLRVGGSTDTQYF.

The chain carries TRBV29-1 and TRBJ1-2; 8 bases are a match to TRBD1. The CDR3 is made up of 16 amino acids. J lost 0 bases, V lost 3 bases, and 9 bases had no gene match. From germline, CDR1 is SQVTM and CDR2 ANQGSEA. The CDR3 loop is CSVDWGQVGANYGYTF. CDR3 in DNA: TGCAGCGTTGATTGGGGACAGGTCGGAGCTAACTATGGCTACACCTTC.

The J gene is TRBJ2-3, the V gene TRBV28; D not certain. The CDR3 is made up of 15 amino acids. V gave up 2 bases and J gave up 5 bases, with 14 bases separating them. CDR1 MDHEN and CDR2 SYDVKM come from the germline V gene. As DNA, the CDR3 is TGTGCCAGCAGTTTAATTCGAACTATAAGAGATACGCAGTATTTT. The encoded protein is CASSLIRTIRDTQYF.

In DNA form, the CDR3 reads TGTGCCAGCAGCTACGACAGGGGTTCACCCCTCCACTTT. Protein sequence: CASSYDRGSPLHF. The chain carries TRBV7-9 and TRBJ1-6; the match to TRBD1 covers 8 bases. The CDR3 runs 13 residues. V lost 4 bases, J lost 9 bases, and 2 bases stayed unmatched. Germline lookup yields CDR1 SEHNR and CDR2 FQNEAQ (reference sequence).

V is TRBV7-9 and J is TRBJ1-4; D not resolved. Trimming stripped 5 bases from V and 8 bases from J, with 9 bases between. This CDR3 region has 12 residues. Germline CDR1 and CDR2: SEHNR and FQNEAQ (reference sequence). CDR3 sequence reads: CASSPEVEKLFF. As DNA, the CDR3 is TGTGCCAGCAGCCCAGAGGTGGAAAAACTGTTTTTT.

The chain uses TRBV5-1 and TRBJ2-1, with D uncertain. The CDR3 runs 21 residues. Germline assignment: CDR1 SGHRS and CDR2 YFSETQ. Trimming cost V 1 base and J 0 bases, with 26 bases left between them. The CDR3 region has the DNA TGCGCCAGCAGCTTGCGGTCACCTACCCACAAAGAGCGTTTCTCCTACAATGAGCAGTTCTTC. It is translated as CASSLRSPTHKERFSYNEQFF.

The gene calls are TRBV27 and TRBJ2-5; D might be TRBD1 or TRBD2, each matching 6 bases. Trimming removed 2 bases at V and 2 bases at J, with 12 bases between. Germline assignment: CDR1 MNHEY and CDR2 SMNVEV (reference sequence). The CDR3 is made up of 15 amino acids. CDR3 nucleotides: TGTGCCAGCAGTTTAGCGGGGACATCGCAAGAGACCCAGTACTTC. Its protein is CASSLAGTSQETQYF.

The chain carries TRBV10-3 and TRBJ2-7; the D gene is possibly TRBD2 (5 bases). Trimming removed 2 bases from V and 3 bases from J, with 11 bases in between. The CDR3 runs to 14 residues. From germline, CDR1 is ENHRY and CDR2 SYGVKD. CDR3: CAISESSRGYEQYF. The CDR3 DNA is TGTGCCATCAGTGAGAGCTCCCGGGGCTACGAGCAGTACTTC.

The CDR3 loop is CASSLSVSGSTYEQYF. The CDR3 DNA sequence: TGCGCCAGCAGCTTGTCGGTAAGCGGGTCTACCTACGAGCAGTACTTC. This sequence joins TRBV5-1 and TRBJ2-7, with D perhaps matching TRBD2 (6 bases). The CDR3 sequence is 16 residues long. Per the germline V gene, CDR1 is SGHRS and CDR2 is YFSETQ. V lost 1 base and J 2 bases, leaving 16 bases between the germline ends.

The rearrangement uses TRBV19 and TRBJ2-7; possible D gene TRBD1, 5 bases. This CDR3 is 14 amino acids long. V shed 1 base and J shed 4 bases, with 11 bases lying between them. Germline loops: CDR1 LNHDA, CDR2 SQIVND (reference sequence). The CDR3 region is CASSIVGPGYEQYF. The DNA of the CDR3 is TGTGCCAGTAGTATAGTGGGGCCAGGGTACGAGCAGTACTTC.

In nucleotides, the CDR3 is TGCGCCAGCAGCTCGGGGTCTAGCGGGAGGGAAGAGCAGTACTTC. Translated, it gives CASSSGSSGREEQYF. J is TRBJ2-7 and V is TRBV5-1; 12 nucleotides align to TRBD2. J lost 7 bases, V lost 3 bases, and 8 bases had no gene match. Per the germline V gene, CDR1 is SGHRS and CDR2 is YFSETQ. The CDR3 has 15 amino acids.

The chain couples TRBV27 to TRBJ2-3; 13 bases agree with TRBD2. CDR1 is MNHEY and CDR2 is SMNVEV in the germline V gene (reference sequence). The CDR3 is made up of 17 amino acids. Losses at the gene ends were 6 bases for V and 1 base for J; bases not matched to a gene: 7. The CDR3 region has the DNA TGTGCCAGCAGGCGACTAGCGGGAGGAAGTGGCACAGATACGCAGTATTTT. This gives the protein CASRRLAGGSGTDTQYF.

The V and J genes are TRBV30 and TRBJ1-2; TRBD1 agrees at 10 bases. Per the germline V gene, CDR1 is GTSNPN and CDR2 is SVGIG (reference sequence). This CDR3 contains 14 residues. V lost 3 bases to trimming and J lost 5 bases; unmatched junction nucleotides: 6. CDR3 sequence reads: CAWRGQGDRYGYTF. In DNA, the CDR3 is TGTGCCTGGAGAGGACAGGGGGATAGGTATGGCTACACCTTC.

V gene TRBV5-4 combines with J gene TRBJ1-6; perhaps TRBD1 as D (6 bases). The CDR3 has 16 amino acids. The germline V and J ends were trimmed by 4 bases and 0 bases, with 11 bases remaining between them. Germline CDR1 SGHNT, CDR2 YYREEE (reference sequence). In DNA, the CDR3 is TGTGCCAGCAGCAGGGACAAGAGCTCCTATAATTCACCCCTCCACTTT. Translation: CASSRDKSSYNSPLHF.

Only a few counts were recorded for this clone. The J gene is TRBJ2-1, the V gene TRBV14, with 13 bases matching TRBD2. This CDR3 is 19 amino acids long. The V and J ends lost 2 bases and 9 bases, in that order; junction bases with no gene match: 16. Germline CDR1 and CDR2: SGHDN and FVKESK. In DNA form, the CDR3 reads TGTGCCAGCAGCCAAAGCCTACGGCATGGACTAGCGGGAGTGGTTGAGCAGTTCTTC. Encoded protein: CASSQSLRHGLAGVVEQFF.

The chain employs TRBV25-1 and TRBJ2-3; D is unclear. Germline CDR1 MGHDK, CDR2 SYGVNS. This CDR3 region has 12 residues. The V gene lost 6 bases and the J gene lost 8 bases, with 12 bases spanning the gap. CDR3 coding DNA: TGTGCCAGCAGCCCAACCCCTACTACGCAGTATTTT. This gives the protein CASSPTPTTQYF.